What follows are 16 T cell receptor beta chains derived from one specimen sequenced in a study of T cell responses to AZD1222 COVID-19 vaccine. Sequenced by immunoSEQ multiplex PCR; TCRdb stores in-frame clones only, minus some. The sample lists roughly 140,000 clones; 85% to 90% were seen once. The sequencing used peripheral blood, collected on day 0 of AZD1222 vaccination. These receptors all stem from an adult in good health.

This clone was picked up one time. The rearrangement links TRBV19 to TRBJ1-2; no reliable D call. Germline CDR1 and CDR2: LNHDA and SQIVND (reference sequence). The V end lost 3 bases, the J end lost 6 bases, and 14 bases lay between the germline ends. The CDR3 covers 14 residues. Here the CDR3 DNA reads TGTGCCAGTAGTATGGGCAGGTCATGGGATGGCTACACCTTC. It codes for CASSMGRSWDGYTF.

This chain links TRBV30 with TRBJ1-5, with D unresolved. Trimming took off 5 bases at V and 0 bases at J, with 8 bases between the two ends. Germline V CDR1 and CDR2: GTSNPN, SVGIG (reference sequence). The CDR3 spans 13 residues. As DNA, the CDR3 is TGTGCCTGGGGGAGGAATAGCAATCAGCCCCAGCATTTT. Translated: CAWGRNSNQPQHF.

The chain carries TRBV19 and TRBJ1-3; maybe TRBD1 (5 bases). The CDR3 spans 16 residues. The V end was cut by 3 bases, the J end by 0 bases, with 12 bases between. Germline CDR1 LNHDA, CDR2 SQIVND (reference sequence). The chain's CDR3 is CASSIGAILSGNTIYF. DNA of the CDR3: TGTGCCAGTAGTATCGGGGCTATCCTCTCTGGAAACACCATATATTTT.

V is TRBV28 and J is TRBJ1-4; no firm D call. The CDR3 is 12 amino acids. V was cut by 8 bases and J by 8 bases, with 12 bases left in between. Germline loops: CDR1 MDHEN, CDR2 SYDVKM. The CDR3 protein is CASSDRPEKLFF. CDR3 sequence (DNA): TGTGCCAGCTCCGACCGTCCCGAAAAACTGTTTTTT.

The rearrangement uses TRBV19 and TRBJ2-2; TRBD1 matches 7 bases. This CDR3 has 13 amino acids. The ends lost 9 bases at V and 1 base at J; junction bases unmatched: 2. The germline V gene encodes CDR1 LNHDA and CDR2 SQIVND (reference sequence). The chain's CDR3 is CASRTGNTGELFF. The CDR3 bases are TGTGCCAGCCGGACAGGGAACACCGGGGAGCTGTTTTTT. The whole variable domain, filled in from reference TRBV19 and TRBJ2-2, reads DGGITQSPKYLFRKEGQNVTLSCEQNLNHDAMYWYRQDPGQGLRLIYYSQIVNDFQKGDIAEGYSVSREKKESFPLTVTSAQKNPTAFYLCASRTGNTGELFFGEGSRLTVL.

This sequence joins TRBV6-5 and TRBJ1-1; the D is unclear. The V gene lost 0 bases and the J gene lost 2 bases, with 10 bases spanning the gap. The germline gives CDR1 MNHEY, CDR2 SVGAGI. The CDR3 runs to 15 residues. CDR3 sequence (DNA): TGTGCCAGCAGTTACTCGACTCTCCGTAACACTGAAGCTTTCTTT. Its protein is CASSYSTLRNTEAFF.

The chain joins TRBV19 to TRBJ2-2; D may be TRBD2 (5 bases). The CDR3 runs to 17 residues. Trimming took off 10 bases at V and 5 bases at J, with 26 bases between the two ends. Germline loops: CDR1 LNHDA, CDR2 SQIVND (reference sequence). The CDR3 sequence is CATTGERLPSGTGELFF. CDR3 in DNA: TGTGCCACCACCGGGGAGCGGCTCCCTTCGGGGACCGGGGAGCTGTTTTTT.

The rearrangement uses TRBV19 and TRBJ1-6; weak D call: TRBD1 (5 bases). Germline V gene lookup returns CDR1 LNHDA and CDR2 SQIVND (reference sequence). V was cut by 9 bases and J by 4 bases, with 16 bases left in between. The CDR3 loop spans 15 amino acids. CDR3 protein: CASTDGALYNSPLHF. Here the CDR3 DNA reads TGTGCCAGCACGGACGGGGCTTTGTATAATTCACCCCTCCACTTT.

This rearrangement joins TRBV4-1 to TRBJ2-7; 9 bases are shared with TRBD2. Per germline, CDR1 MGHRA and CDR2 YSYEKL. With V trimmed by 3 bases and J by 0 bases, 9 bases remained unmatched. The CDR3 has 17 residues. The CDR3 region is CASSHPGAGGSSYEQYF. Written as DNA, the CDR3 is TGCGCCAGCAGCCACCCTGGGGCGGGAGGGAGCTCCTACGAGCAGTACTTC.

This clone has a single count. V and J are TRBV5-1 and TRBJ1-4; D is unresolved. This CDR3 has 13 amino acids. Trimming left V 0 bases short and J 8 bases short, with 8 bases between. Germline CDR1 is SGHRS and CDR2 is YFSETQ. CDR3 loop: CASSLERYEKLFF. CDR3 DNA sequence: TGCGCCAGCAGCTTGGAACGGTACGAAAAACTGTTTTTT.

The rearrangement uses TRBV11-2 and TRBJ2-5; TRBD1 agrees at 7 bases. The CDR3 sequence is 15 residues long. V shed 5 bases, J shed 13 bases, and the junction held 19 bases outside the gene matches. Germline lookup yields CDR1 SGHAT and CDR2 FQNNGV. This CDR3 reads CASSPQYRGGWPRYF. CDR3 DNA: TGTGCCAGCAGCCCCCAATACAGGGGCGGGTGGCCTCGGTACTTC.

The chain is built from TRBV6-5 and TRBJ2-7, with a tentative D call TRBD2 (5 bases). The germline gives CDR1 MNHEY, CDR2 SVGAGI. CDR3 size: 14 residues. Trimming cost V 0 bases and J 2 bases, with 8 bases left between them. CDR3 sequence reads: CASSYSSGTYEQYF. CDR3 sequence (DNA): TGTGCCAGCAGTTACTCGTCCGGGACCTACGAGCAGTACTTC.

CDR3 DNA: TGTGCCAGCAGTTTAGCCGGGAACAATGAGCAGTTCTTC. Translation: CASSLAGNNEQFF. The J gene is TRBJ2-1, the V gene TRBV12-3 or TRBV12-4; weak D call: TRBD2 (5 bases). The V and J ends lost 0 bases and 5 bases respectively, with 5 bases between them. The CDR3 is made up of 13 amino acids.

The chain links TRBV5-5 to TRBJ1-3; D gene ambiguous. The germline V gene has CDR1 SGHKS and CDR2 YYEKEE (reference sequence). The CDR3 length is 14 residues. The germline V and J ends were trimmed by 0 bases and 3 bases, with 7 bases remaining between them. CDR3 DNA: TGTGCCAGCAGCTTGGAACACTTTGGAAACACCATATATTTT. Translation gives CASSLEHFGNTIYF.

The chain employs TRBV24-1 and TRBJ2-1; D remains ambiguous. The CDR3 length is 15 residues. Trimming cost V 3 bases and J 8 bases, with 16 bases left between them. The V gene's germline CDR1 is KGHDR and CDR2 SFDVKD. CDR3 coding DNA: TGTGCCACCAGTGATCCCTCTAGAAGTTTCGATGAGCAGTTCTTC. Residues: CATSDPSRSFDEQFF.

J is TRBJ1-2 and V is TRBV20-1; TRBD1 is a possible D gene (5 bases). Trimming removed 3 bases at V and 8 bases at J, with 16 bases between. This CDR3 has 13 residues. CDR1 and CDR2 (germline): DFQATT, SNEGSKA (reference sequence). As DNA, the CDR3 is TGCAGTGCTAGTCCGGGGGGAGGGCGCGGCTACACCTTC. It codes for CSASPGGGRGYTF.